This entry concerns a single T cell receptor beta chain. The antigen it recognizes is unknown. No qualities accompany the bases; no much larger clone lies one base away. There are 14 amino acids in the CDR3, from cysteine to phenylalanine inclusive. Only the CDR3 DNA stays, 42 bases, in frame from base 1. Looking up the germline V gene (reference sequence) yields CDR1 MNHEY and CDR2 SMNVEV. The junction carries 15 bases between V and J, which are trimmed by 4 bases and 6 bases respectively. Reading the label with the study, this specimen's time point is: baseline before first vaccination. The vaccinee samples were drawn from two UK trials, COV001 and COV002, one of which was a single-blind randomized controlled phase 2/3 trial testing AZD1222 (ChAdOx1 nCoV-19) in healthy adults. For TCRbeta chain sequencing, PBMC samples were collected from trial participants at day 0 and at day 28 after the second dose.

The CDR3 regions of human TCRbeta chains were analyzed by immunosequencing. The published analysis was carried out like this. Repertoire TCRs were matched against a reference library of SARS-CoV-2-specific TCRs generated with the MIRA antigen-specificity platform. Breadth was defined as the fraction of unique TCRs that were SARS-CoV-2-associated. Depth was defined as the fraction of total T cells that were SARS-CoV-2-associated. Using the MIRA data, every spike-specific TCR was mapped to the spike region that the TCR reacted to and assigned to either a CD4 or a CD8 class. Log10-transformed breadth and depth values were compared by one-way ANOVA with Sidak's multiple comparisons tests. TCRdb provides this immuneACCESS table in a form limited to in-frame rearrangements. Some clones are lacking; in checked studies, under half of them reflect an unresolved V gene, and why the rest are absent is not known. The D gene and trimming were derived from the DNA, and the V and J assignments and clone size from that table. Within this sample are around 180,000 clones, with 92% of them counted one time only. The ten top clones hold 10% of the sample.

The sample is drawn from a study of T cell responses to AZD1222 COVID-19 vaccine listed by TCRdb under 2021. Looking at the study overall: AZD1222 recipients given second doses at about 4 weeks or at about 12 weeks were pooled, since spike-specific TCR depth and breadth were not found to differ between the two schedules. A total of 230 to 250 trial participants underwent TCR sequencing, of whom about 200 received two doses of AZD1222 and some 26 received two doses of the MenACWY control vaccine. Trial participants were enrolled into age subgroups of 18-55, 56-69 and 70-plus years, which contained approximately 150, 28 and 58 TCR-sequenced participants, respectively.

Broad study findings and their caveats: Participants were mostly white British and included more females than males, and it was suggested by the authors that clonal diversity may have been underestimated. Conclusions about previously exposed vaccinees are limited, since just a handful of AZD1222 recipients were seropositive for SARS-CoV-2 at baseline. Vaccine-associated CD4 TCRs spanned the whole spike protein, with dominant responses in regions 160-218 and 743-854. The 56-69-year group was small, and its depth increase did not reach significance, likely because of low power. Reportedly, almost half of the unique spike-specific TCRs recognized epitopes lying outside the regions that are mutated in the B.1.351 and B.1.1.7 variants. After two AZD1222 doses, spike-specific TCR breadth and depth were significantly higher than at day 0 and than in MenACWY recipients. Because no samples from the day 14 peak response were available, repertoires could be characterized only after the peak T cell response.

The V and J segments used are TRBV27 and TRBJ1-1; there is no confident call for the D gene. This material consisted of peripheral blood, taken on day 0 of AZD1222 vaccination. This clonotype was sampled from an adult in good health. The CDR3 sequence is CASSSLTINPEAFF. Read as DNA, the sequence is TGTGCCAGCAGTTCCCTAACCATTAACCCTGAAGCTTTCTTT.